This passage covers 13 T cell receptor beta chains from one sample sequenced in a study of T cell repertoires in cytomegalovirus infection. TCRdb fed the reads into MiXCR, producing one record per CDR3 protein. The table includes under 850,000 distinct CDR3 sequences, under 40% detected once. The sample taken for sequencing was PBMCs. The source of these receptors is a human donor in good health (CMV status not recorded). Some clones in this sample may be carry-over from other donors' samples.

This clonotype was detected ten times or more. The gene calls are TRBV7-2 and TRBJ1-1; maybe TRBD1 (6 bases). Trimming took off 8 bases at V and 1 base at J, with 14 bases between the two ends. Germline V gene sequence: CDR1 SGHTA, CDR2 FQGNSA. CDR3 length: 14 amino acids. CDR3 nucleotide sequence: TGTGCCAGCGTTTTAAGGGGGGGGAACACTGAAGCTTTCTTT. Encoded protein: CASVLRGGNTEAFF.

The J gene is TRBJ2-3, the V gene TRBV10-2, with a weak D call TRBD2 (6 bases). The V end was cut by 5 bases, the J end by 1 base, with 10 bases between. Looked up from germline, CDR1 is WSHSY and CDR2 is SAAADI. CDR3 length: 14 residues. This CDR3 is CASSPSGRTDTQYF. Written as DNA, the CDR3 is TGCGCCAGCAGTCCAAGCGGGCGCACAGATACGCAGTATTTT.

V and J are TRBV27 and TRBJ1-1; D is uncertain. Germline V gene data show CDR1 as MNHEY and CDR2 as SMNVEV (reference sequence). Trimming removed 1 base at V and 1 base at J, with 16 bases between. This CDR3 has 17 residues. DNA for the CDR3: TGTGCCAGCAGTTTATTTTTCTCGCCACAGACGAACACTGAAGCTTTCTTT. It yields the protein CASSLFFSPQTNTEAFF.

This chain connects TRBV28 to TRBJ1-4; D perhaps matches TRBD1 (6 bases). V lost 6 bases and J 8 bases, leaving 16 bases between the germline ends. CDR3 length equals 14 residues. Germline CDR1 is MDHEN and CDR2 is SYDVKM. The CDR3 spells CASRPRQEWEKLFF. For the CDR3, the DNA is TGTGCCAGCAGACCAAGACAGGAATGGGAAAAACTGTTTTTT.

CDR3 loop: CASSIYRGSNEQFF. The CDR3 nucleotides read TGTGCCAGTAGTATCTACAGGGGGAGCAATGAGCAGTTCTTC. This chain connects TRBV19 to TRBJ2-1; the match to TRBD1 covers 8 bases. CDR3 size: 14 residues. The V gene end was trimmed by 3 bases and the J gene end by 6 bases; junction bases not matched to a gene: 4. The germline V gene has CDR1 LNHDA and CDR2 SQIVND (reference sequence).

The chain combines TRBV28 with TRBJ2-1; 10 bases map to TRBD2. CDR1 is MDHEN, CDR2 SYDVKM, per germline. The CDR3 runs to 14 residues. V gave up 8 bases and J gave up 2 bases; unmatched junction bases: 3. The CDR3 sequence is CASFLAGAYNEQFF. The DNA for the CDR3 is TGTGCCAGCTTTCTAGCGGGAGCCTACAATGAGCAGTTCTTC.

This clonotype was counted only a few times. CDR3 bases: TGTGCCAGTGACAAAAGGGGTAGCAGGCTGAACACTGAAGCTTTCTTT. Its translation is CASDKRGSRLNTEAFF. The chain recombines TRBV19 with TRBJ1-1, with a possible D match to TRBD1 (5 bases). The germline CDR1 and CDR2 sequences are LNHDA and SQIVND (reference sequence). The CDR3 runs 16 residues. The V end lost 8 bases, the J end lost 0 bases, and 19 bases lay between the germline ends.

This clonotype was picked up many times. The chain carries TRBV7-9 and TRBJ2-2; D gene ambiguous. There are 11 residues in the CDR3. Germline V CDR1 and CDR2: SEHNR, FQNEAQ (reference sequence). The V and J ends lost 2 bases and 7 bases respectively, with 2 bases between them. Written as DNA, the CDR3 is TGTGCCAGCAGCTTAAACGGGGAGCTGTTTTTT. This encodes CASSLNGELFF.

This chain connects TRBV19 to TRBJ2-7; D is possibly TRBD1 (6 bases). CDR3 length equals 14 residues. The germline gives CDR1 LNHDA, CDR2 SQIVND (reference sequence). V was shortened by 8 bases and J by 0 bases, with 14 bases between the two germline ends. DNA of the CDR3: TGTGCCAGTTCGCGACAGGTTAGCTCCTACGAGCAGTACTTC. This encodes CASSRQVSSYEQYF.

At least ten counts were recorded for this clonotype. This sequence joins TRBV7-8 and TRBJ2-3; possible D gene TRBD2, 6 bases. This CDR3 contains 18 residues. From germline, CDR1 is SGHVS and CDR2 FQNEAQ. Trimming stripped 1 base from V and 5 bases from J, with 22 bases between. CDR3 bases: TGTGCCAGCAGCTTAGACTCCTTCGGGGGAGTGCAGGGAGATACGCAGTATTTT. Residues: CASSLDSFGGVQGDTQYF.

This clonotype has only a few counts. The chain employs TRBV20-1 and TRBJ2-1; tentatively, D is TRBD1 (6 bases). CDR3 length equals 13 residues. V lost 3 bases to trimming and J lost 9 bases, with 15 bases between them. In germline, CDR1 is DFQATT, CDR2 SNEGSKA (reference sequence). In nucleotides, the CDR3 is TGCAGTGCTAGGCCAACAGGGTCGGGTGAGCAGTTCTTC. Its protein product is CSARPTGSGEQFF.

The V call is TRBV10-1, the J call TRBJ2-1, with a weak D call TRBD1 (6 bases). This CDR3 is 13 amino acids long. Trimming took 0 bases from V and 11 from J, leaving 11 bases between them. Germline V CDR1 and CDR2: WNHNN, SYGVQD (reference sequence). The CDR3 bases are TGCGCCAGCAGTGAGTCGAACAGGGCTAAGCAGTTCTTC. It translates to CASSESNRAKQFF.

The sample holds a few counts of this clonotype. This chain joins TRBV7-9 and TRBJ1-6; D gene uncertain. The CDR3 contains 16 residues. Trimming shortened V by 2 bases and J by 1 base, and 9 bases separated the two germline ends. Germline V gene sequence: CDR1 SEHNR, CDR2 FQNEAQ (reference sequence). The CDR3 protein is CASSLFGRSYNSPLHF. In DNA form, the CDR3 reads TGTGCCAGCAGCTTATTCGGAAGATCCTATAATTCACCCCTCCACTTT. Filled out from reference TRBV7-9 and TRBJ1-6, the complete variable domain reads DTGVSQNPRHKITKRGQNVTFRCDPISEHNRLYWYRQTLGQGPEFLTYFQNEAQLEKSRLLSDRFSAERPKGSFSTLEIQRTEQGDSAMYLCASSLFGRSYNSPLHFGNGTRLTVT.